Sequencing of this T cell receptor (beta chain) was carried out in a study of post-analysis software for immune sequencing data. Incorporated into the TCR beta cDNA libraries were unique molecular identifiers, which served to reduce PCR and sequencing biases. One entry per CDR3 protein results from TCRdb running MiXCR on the PCR reads. This sample has approximately 690,000 distinct CDR3 sequences, with roughly three fifths found just once. Trimming shortened V by 5 bases and J by 2 bases, and 14 bases separated the two germline ends. Germline-derived CDR1 and CDR2 are SGHTA and FQGNSA. The CDR3 has 15 amino acids. About this clonotype itself: Its cognate antigen is unknown.

Study-level findings and limits: Elevated frequency relative to controls characterized a handful of TRBV segments in patients, TRBV5-6, TRBV5-1 and TRBV20-1 among them. People with multiple sclerosis had a significantly lower normalized Chao1 diversity than controls did.

The receptor comes from a girl aged 2 to 10 with multiple sclerosis. The V call is TRBV7-2, the J call TRBJ2-3; D tentatively fits TRBD1 or TRBD2 (6 bases each). Sequencing was performed on blood. The CDR3 spells CASSPGGDFTDTQYF. The CDR3 bases are TGTGCCAGCAGCCCCGGGGGCGATTTCACAGATACGCAGTATTTT.